Detailed here is one TCR beta chain. The antigen is undetermined. This sample is part of a study of CD8+CD57+ T cells in acquired aplastic anemia. Study as a whole: Sorted CD4+ and CD8+ cells yielded approximately 3.4 ug of DNA on average. Healthy donor sequencing depth: some 10 million CD4+, roughly 11 million CD8+ reads. Study conclusions and caveats: Shared by patients and controls, 25 to 35 CD8+ CDR3s were abundant in patients. The study found no significant CD8+ Simpson's diversity difference between patients and controls.

The junction had 9 bases not matched to a gene; V was cut back by 3 bases and J by 10 bases. This CDR3 has 14 residues. From germline, CDR1 is SGDLS and CDR2 YYNGEE. Genomic DNA served as template for TCR beta VDJ and CDR3 profiling. TCRdb called the reads again in MiXCR, with one record for every CDR3 protein. Seen here are hundreds of thousands of distinct CDR3 sequences, about two thirds observed once, and the top ten hold 3.5% to 4.5%. Sequences were obtained from sorted CD4+, CD8+, or CD8+CD57+ T cells (not recorded which) from PBMCs. V gene TRBV9 combines with J gene TRBJ2-1; 8 nucleotides line up with TRBD2. This receptor was taken from a human donor in good health, serving as a control. The CDR3 spells CASSGPGLVYEQFF. The CDR3 coding sequence is TGTGCCAGCAGCGGCCCGGGACTAGTCTACGAGCAGTTCTTC.